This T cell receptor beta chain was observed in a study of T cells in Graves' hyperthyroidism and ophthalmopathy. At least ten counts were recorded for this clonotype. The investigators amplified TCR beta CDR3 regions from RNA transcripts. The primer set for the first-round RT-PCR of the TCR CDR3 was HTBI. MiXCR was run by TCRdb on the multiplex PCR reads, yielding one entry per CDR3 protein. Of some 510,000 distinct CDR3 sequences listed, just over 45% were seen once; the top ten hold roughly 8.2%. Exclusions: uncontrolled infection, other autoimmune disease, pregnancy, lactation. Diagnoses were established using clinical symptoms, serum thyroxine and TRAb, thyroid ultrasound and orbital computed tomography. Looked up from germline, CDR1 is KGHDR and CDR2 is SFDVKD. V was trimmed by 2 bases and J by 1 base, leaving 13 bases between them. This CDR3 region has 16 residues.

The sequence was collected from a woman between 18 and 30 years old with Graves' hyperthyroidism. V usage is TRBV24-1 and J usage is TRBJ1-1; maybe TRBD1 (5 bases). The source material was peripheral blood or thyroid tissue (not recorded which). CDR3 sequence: CATSDSRQGTNTEAFF. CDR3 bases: TGTGCCACCAGTGATTCGCGGCAGGGAACGAACACTGAAGCTTTCTTT.